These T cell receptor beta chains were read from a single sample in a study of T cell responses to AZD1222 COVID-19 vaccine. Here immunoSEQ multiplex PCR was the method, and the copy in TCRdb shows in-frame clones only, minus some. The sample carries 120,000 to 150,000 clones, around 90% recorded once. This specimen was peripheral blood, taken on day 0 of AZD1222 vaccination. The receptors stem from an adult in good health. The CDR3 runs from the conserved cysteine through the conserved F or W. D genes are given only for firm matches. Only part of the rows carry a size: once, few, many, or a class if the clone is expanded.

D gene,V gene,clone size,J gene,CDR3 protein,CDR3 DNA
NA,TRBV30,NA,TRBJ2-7,CAWRPQGSEEQYF,TGTGCCTGGAGGCCTCAGGGATCGGAAGAGCAGTACTTC
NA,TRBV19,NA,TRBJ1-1,CASSIGWTEAFF,TGTGCCAGTAGTATAGGGTGGACTGAAGCTTTCTTT
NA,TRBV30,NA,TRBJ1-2,CAWSGQTTRYTF,TGTGCCTGGAGTGGTCAGACTACGCGCTACACCTTC
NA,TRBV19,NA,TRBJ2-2,CASRGVNTGELFF,TGTGCCAGTAGGGGTGTGAACACCGGGGAGCTGTTTTTT
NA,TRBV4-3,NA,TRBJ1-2,CASSLTTVNYGYTF,TGCGCCAGCAGCCTCACAACTGTGAACTATGGCTACACCTTC
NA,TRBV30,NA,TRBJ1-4,CAWSVRGRFYEKLFF,TGTGCCTGGAGTGTACGTGGCAGGTTTTATGAAAAACTGTTTTTT
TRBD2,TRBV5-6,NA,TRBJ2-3,CASSHTSGRATDTQYF,TGTGCCAGCAGCCATACTAGCGGGAGAGCGACAGATACGCAGTATTTT
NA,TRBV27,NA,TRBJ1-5,CASSPTLIFSNQPQHF,TGTGCCAGCAGTCCCACATTGATTTTTAGCAATCAGCCCCAGCATTTT
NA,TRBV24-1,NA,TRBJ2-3,CATRTLMSADTQYF,TGTGCCACCAGGACTCTAATGAGCGCAGATACGCAGTATTTT
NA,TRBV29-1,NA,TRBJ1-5,CSVAYSNQPQHF,TGCAGCGTAGCGTATAGCAATCAGCCCCAGCATTTT
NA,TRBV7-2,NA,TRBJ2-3,CASSLSDTQYF,TGTGCCAGCAGCTTATCAGATACGCAGTATTTT
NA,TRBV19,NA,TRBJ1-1,CASQRAGVENTEAFF,TGTGCCAGTCAGAGGGCAGGGGTGGAGAACACTGAAGCTTTCTTT
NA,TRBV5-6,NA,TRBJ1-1,CASSFVGVTEAFF,TGTGCCAGCAGCTTCGTTGGGGTCACTGAAGCTTTCTTT
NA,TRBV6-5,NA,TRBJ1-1,CASSYKGKNTEAFF,TGTGCCAGCAGTTACAAGGGAAAGAACACTGAAGCTTTCTTT
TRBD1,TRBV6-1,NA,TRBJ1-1,CASSEAWDRGVSEAFF,TGTGCCAGCAGTGAAGCTTGGGACAGGGGCGTCTCTGAAGCTTTCTTT
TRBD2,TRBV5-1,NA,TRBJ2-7,CASSPRPRASGRYEQYF,TGCGCCAGCAGCCCCCGCCCTAGAGCTAGCGGCAGATACGAGCAGTACTTC
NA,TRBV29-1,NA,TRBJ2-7,CSVSESFIGQYF,TGCAGCGTCTCCGAATCGTTTATCGGGCAGTACTTC
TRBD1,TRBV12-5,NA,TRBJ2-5,CASGLTTGGQETQYF,TGTGCTAGTGGTTTGACCACAGGGGGCCAAGAGACCCAGTACTTC
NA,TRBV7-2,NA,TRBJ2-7,CASSLEQDPLYEQYF,TGTGCCAGCAGCTTAGAACAGGATCCTCTTTACGAGCAGTACTTC
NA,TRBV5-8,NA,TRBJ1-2,CASSLRALDYGYTF,TGTGCCAGCAGCTTGCGGGCCTTGGACTATGGCTACACCTTC
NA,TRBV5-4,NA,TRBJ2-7,CASSFRPGYEQYF,TGTGCCAGCAGCTTTAGACCGGGCTACGAGCAGTACTTC
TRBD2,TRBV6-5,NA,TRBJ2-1,CASRESGNRYNEQFF,TGTGCCAGCAGAGAGAGCGGGAATCGCTACAATGAGCAGTTCTTC
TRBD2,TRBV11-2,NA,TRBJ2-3,CASSSPRGFMGGLTDTQYF,TGTGCCAGCAGCTCACCTCGGGGTTTCATGGGGGGGTTAACAGATACGCAGTATTTT
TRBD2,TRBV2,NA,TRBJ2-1,CASSALAGGPSSYNEQFF,TGTGCCAGCAGTGCTCTAGCGGGAGGGCCCAGTTCCTACAATGAGCAGTTCTTC
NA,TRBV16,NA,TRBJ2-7,CASSHFRVAYEQYF,TGTGCCAGCAGCCATTTCAGGGTAGCCTACGAGCAGTACTTC
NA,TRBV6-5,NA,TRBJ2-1,CASRMGNLYNEQFF,TGTGCCAGCAGGATGGGAAACCTTTACAATGAGCAGTTCTTC
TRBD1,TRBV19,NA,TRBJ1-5,CASSIYGTAYQPQHF,TGTGCCAGTAGTATTTACGGGACAGCGTATCAGCCCCAGCATTTT
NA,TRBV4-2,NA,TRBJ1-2,CASSPGGGADGYTF,TGTGCCAGCAGTCCTGGCGGGGGGGCGGATGGCTACACCTTC
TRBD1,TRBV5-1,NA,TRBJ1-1,CASSWGQGDTEAFF,TGCGCCAGCAGCTGGGGACAGGGGGACACTGAAGCTTTCTTT
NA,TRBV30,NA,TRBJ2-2,CAWGFTGELFF,TGTGCCTGGGGGTTCACCGGGGAGCTGTTTTTT
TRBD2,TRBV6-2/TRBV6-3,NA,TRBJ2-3,CASSRLSGSGNTQYF,TGTGCCAGCAGCCGACTTAGCGGGAGCGGGAATACGCAGTATTTT
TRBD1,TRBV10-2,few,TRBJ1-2,CASSESGTDYGYTF,TGCGCCAGCAGTGAGTCCGGGACAGATTATGGCTACACCTTC
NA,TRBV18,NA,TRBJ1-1,CASSAGVGRRETEAFF,TGTGCCAGCTCAGCTGGGGTTGGGAGAAGGGAGACTGAAGCTTTCTTT
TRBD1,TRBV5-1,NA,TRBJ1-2,CASSAGQGWGYTF,TGCGCCAGCAGTGCGGGACAGGGCTGGGGCTACACCTTC
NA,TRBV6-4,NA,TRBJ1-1,CASSDVGTEAFF,TGTGCCAGCAGTGACGTTGGGACTGAAGCTTTCTTT
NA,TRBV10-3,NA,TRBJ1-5,CAISESKNQPQHF,TGTGCCATCAGTGAGTCGAAAAATCAGCCCCAGCATTTT
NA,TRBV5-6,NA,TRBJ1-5,CASSFRTSSNQPQHF,TGTGCCAGCAGCTTCCGGACATCAAGCAATCAGCCCCAGCATTTT
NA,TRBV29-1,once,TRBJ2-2,CSAPSGTGELFF,TGCAGCGCCCCCTCGGGCACCGGGGAGCTGTTTTTT
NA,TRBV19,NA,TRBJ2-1,CASKDEQFF,TGTGCCAGTAAGGATGAGCAGTTCTTC
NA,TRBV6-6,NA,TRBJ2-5,CASSYSSSGRETQYF,TGTGCCAGCAGTTACTCAAGCAGCGGACGAGAGACCCAGTACTTC
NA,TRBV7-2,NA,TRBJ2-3,CASSLNGAGADTQYF,TGTGCCAGCAGCTTAAATGGGGCGGGCGCAGATACGCAGTATTTT
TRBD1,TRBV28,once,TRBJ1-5,CASRHRGQGGNQPQHF,TGTGCCAGCAGGCACCGGGGACAGGGTGGCAATCAGCCCCAGCATTTT
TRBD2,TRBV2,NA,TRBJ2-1,CASSARLAGEQFF,TGTGCCAGCAGTGCGCGACTAGCGGGAGAGCAGTTCTTC
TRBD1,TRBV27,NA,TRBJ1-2,CASSPLTQGMNYGYTF,TGTGCCAGCAGTCCGTTAACACAGGGGATGAACTATGGCTACACCTTC
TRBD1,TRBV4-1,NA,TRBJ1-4,CASSQDGTGSEKLFF,TGCGCCAGCAGCCAAGACGGGACAGGGAGTGAAAAACTGTTTTTT
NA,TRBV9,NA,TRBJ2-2,CASSRETGELFF,TGTGCCAGCTCACGGGAGACGGGGGAGCTGTTTTTT
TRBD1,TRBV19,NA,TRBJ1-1,CASSIGIRDRGIRTEAFF,TGTGCCAGTAGTATAGGTATCCGGGACAGGGGTATACGGACTGAAGCTTTCTTT
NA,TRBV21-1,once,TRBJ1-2,CASSKDRERGYTF,TGTGCCAGCAGCAAAGACAGGGAAAGAGGCTACACCTTC
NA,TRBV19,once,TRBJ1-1,CASTRPTGGSEAFF,TGTGCCAGTACTCGACCGACCGGGGGGTCTGAAGCTTTCTTT
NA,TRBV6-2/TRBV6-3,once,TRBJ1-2,CASSYSAGYTF,TGTGCCAGCAGTTACTCGGCTGGCTACACCTTC
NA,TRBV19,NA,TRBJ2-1,CASRESSYNEQFF,TGTGCCAGTAGGGAAAGCTCCTACAATGAGCAGTTCTTC
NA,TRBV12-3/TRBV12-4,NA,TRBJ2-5,CASAIGGQETQYF,TGTGCCAGTGCTATCGGCGGCCAAGAGACCCAGTACTTC
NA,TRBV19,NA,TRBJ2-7,CASSITAVYEQYF,TGTGCCAGTAGTATAACGGCAGTCTACGAGCAGTACTTC
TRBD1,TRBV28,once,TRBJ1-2,CASSLIGGGAFGQGASGYTF,TGTGCCAGCAGTTTAATTGGAGGTGGCGCCTTTGGACAGGGAGCGTCCGGCTACACCTTC
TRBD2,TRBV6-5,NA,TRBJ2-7,CASNRLAGGGHEQYF,TGTGCCAGCAATAGACTAGCGGGAGGGGGCCACGAGCAGTACTTC